What follows is one T cell receptor beta chain and its context. Libraries were prepared by immunoSEQ multiplex PCR; TCRdb keeps only in-frame clonotypes and omits some of them. The sample yields around 200,000 clones, 85% to 95% seen once. This entry comes from a study of control samples from healthy donors and cancer patients. Germline assignment: CDR1 KGHSH and CDR2 LQKENI. V gave up 1 base and J gave up 8 bases, with 20 bases separating them. CDR3 length: 16 residues. The sequenced sample was blood. The rearrangement links TRBV18 to TRBJ1-2, with D uncertain. The TCR comes from a man in his late teens or twenties in good health. In DNA, the CDR3 is TGTGCCAGCTCACCACGAGGAAGGGAATCGAAAAACGGCTACACCTTC. The encoded protein is CASSPRGRESKNGYTF.